The present T cell receptor (beta chain) was sequenced within a study of T cell repertoires in cytomegalovirus infection. TCRdb fed the reads into MiXCR, producing one record per CDR3 protein. The data show some 900,000 distinct CDR3 sequences, approximately 32% seen once. J lost 5 bases, V lost 5 bases, and 8 bases had no gene match. Germline values: CDR1 SEHNR, CDR2 FQNEAQ (reference sequence). CDR3 length: 15 residues. Worth noting for this clonotype: What it binds is not known.

The specimen comprised cultured CD8+ T cells from PBMCs, sampled from culture after CMV antigen stimulation. This receptor was identified in a human donor in good health (CMV status not recorded). Some clones in this sample may be carry-over from other donors' samples. V and J are TRBV7-9 and TRBJ2-5; 10 bases map to TRBD1. In nucleotides, the CDR3 is TGTGCCAGCAGCCCCCCGACAGGGGGCTGGGAGACCCAGTACTTC. Its protein is CASSPPTGGWETQYF.